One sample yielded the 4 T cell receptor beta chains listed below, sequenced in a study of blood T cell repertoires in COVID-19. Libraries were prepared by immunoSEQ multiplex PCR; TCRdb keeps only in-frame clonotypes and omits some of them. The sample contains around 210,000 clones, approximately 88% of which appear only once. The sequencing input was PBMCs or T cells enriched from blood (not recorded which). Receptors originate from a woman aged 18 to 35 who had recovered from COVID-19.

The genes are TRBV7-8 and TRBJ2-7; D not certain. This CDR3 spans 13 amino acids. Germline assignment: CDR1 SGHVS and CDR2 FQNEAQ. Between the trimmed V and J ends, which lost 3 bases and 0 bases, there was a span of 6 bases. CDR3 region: CASSFISSYEQYF. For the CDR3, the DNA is TGTGCCAGCAGCTTTATCAGCTCCTACGAGCAGTACTTC.

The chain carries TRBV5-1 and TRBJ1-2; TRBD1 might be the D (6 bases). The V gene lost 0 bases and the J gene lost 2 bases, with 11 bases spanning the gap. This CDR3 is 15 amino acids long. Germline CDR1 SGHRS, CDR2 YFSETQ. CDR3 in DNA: TGCGCCAGCAGCTTGGCCAGGGGATTGAACTATGGCTACACCTTC. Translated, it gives CASSLARGLNYGYTF. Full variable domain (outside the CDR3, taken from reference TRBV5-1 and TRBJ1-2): KAGVTQTPRYLIKTRGQQVTLSCSPISGHRSVSWYQQTPGQGLQFLFEYFSETQRNKGNFPGRFSGRQFSNSRSEMNVSTLELGDSALYLCASSLARGLNYGYTFGSGTRLTVV.

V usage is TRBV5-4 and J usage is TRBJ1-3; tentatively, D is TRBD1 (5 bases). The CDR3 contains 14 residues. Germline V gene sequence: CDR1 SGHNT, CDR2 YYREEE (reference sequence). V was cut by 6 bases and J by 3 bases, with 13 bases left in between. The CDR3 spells CASTGGNGGNTIYF. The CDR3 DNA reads TGTGCCAGCACCGGGGGGAATGGTGGAAACACCATATATTTT.

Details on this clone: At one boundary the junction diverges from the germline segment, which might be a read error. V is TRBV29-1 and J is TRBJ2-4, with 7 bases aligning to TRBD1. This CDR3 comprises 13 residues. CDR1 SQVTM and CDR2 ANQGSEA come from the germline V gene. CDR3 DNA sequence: TGCAGCGTGGAAGGGGGCGGTGAAAACATTCAGTACTTC. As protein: CSVEGGGENIQYF.